This TCR beta chain is drawn from a study of T cell responses to AZD1222 COVID-19 vaccine. As for the study in general: Recipients boosted at about 4 weeks or about 12 weeks are pooled.

The germline V and J ends were trimmed by 1 base and 3 bases, with 7 bases remaining between them. This CDR3 region has 13 residues. As for this clone: Its specificity is not known.

This table comes from immunoSEQ multiplex PCR, and its TCRdb copy is limited to in-frame clones, with some not included. The profile shows roughly 97,000 clones, 85% to 95% of them singletons. Findings of the study overall: CD4 TCRs associated with vaccination spanned spike, dominating at 160-218 and 743-854. Baseline testing showed seropositivity in only five or six AZD1222 recipients. Donors skewed white British and female; clonal diversity was possibly underestimated.

This specimen consisted of peripheral blood, obtained on day 0 of AZD1222 vaccination. V is TRBV12-3 or TRBV12-4 and J is TRBJ2-7; the D gene is possibly TRBD1 (5 bases). This TCR was sampled from an adult in good health. The CDR3 nucleotides are TGTGCCAGCAGTTTAGACAGGTTCTACGAGCAGTACTTC. Encoded protein: CASSLDRFYEQYF.